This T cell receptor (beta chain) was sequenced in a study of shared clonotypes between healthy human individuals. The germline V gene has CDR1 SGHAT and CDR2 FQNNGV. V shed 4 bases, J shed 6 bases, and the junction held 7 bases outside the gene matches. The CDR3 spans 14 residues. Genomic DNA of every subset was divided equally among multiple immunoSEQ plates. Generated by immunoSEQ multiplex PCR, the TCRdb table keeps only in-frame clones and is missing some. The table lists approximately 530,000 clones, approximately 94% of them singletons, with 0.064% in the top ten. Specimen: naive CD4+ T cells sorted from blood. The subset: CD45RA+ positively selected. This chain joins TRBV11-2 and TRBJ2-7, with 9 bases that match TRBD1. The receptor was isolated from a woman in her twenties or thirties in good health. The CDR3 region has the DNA TGTGCCAGCAGCTGGCGGGACAGGGCCTCCGAGCAGTACTTC. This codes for CASSWRDRASEQYF.